The T cell receptor (beta chain) described here comes from a study of T cell responses to AZD1222 COVID-19 vaccine. Overall study results and limits: Just 5 to 7 AZD1222 recipients were seropositive at baseline. Vaccine-related CD4 TCRs covered spike, predominating at 160-218 and 743-854.

Germline values: CDR1 LNHDA, CDR2 SQIVND (reference sequence). The CDR3 contains 14 residues. Trimming stripped 6 bases from V and 0 bases from J, with 9 bases between. TCRdb keeps only in-frame clones here, not all; method: immunoSEQ multiplex PCR. The data hold 150,000 to 200,000 clones, with 85% to 95% observed a single time. Comment on this clone: What it binds is unknown.

This sequence was found in an adult in good health. V is TRBV19 and J is TRBJ1-3; no firm D call. The source was peripheral blood, collected on day 0 of AZD1222 vaccination. The CDR3 coding sequence is TGTGCCAGTAGCCGCCGGGACTCTGGAAACACCATATATTTT. Translating gives CASSRRDSGNTIYF.